This T cell receptor (beta chain) was profiled in a study of T cells after posttransplantation cyclophosphamide (dated by TCRdb to the mid-2010s). Regarding the complete study: Using TRB sequencing, the study followed how the T cell repertoire rebuilt after myeloablative bone marrow transplantation with posttransplantation cyclophosphamide given as GVHD prophylaxis. Samples from around 40 PTCy-treated patients and fewer than 20 related bone marrow donors of those patients were subjected to antigen receptor sequencing. Public TRB sequences were queried against a database of over 3,600 sequences associated with responses to pathogens, tumor antigens, self-antigens and alloantigens. Blood from all 35 or so PTCy patients with 1-year posttransplant specimens was subjected to TRB sequencing. Because TRA and TRB clonality correlated tightly in some 10 samples, the subsequent TCR analyses were limited to TRB only. In 3 patients, up to roughly 3 additional blood samples taken between 2 and 5.2 years after transplant also underwent TRB sequencing, as did pretransplant blood from 4 patients.

There are 10 amino acids in the CDR3, from cysteine to phenylalanine inclusive. The read is trimmed to its CDR3 DNA, 30 bases read in frame from base 1. A distance of 9 bases separates the germline ends of V and J, which lose 7 bases and 9 bases respectively. CDR1 and CDR2 are read off the germline V gene as MNHEY and SVGAGI. The paper as a whole reports these results and caveats: Donor-recipient similarity was low at 1-2 months but rose over the first year, and later blood repertoires were often dominated by donor CD8+ memory clones. The TRB repertoires of T cells infiltrating skin or GI tract showed only limited overlap with the TRB repertoires of T cells in blood. Across the 45 to 55 patients, TRB clonality was highly associated with recipient CMV seropositivity and CMV reactivation, and diversity with PTCy was similar to that in the CNI/methotrexate controls.

Regarding this clone: Its binding antigen is unknown. Nothing much larger sits one base from this clone, and base qualities are not available.

TRB sequencing was run on genomic DNA with either the immunoSEQ assay at survey resolution or the hsTCRB kit. From the authors' description of their analysis: The immunoSEQ software was used for initial read processing, and the LymphoSeq R package was used for repertoire analyses. Clonality was calculated as 1 minus normalized Shannon entropy, and the Gini coefficient was also calculated for each TRB dataset. Phenotypes of unsorted samples were inferred by mapping TRB sequences from sorted subsets of the recipient or donor onto unsorted samples of the same recipient. Drawn from immuneACCESS, this table holds only the in-frame rearrangements with V and J called that TCRdb kept. Clones are partly lost; checked studies trace under half to an unresolved V gene and leave the rest unexplained. That table gives V, J and clone size, and the DNA gave D and trimming. This sample has about 38,000 clones, none of them a singleton. About 2.5% of the sample rests with the top ten.

On the day of marrow donation, related bone marrow donors gave peripheral blood samples. Peripheral blood and bone marrow mononuclear cells were isolated by Ficoll-Hypaque density centrifugation and were cryopreserved. Sequencing used PBMCs. This receptor chain uses TRBV6-5 and TRBJ1-2; the D segment could be TRBD1, given 5 matching bases. This receptor was identified in a man aged 50-60 years in good health, CMV-negative, and a related stem cell transplant donor. The CDR3 reads as follows: CASTGGSYTF. The DNA sequence is given as TGTGCCAGCACCGGGGGGAGCTACACCTTC.